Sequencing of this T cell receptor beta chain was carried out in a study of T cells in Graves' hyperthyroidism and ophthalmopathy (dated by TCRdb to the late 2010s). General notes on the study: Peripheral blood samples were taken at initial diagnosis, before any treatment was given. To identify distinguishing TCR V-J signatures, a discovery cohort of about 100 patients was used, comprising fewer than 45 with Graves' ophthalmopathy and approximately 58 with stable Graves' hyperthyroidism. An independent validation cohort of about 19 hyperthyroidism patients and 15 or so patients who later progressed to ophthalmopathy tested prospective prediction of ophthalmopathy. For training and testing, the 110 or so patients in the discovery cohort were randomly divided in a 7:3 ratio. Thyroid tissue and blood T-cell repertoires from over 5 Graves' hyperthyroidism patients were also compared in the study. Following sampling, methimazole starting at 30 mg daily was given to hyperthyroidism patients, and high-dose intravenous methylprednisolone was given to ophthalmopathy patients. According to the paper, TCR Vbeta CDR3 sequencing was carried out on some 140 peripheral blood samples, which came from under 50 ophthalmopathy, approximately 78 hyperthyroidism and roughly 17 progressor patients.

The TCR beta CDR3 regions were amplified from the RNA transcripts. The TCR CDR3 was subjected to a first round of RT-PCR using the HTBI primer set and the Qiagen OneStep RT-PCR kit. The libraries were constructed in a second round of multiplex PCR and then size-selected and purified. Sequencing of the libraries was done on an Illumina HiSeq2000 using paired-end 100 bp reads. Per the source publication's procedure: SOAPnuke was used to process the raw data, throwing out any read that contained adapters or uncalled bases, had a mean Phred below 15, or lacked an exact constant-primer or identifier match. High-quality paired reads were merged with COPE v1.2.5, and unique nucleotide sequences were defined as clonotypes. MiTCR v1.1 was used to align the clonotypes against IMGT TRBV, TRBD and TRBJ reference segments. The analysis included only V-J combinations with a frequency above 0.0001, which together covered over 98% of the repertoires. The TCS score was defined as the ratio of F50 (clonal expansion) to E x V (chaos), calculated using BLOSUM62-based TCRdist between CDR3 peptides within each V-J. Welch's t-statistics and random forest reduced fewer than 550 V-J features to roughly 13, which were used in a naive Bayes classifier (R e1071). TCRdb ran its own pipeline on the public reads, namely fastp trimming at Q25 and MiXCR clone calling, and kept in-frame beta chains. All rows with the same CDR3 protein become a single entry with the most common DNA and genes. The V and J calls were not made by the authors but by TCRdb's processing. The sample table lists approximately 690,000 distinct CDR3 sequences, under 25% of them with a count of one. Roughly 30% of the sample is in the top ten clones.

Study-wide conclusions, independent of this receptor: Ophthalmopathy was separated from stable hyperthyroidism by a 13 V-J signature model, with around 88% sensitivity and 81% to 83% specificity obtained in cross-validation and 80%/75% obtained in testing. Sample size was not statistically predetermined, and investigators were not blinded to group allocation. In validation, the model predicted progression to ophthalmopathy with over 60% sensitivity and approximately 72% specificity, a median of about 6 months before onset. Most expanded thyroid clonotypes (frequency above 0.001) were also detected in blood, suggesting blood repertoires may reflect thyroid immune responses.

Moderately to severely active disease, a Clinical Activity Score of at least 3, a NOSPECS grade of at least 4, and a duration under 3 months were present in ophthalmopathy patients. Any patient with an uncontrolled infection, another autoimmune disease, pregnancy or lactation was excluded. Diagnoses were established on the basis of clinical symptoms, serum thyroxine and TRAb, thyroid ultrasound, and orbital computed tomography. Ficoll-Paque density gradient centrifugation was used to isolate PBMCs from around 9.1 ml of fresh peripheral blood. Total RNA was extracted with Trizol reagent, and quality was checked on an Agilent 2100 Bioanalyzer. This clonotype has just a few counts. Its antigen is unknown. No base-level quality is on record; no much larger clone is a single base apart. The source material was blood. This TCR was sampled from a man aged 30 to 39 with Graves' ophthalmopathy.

The CDR3 in this case is CASSLRGRGLAGEPYEQYF. The base sequence is TGTGCCAGCAGTTTAAGGGGCAGAGGACTAGCGGGAGAACCCTACGAGCAGTACTTC. This receptor chain uses TRBV12-3 or TRBV12-4 and TRBJ2-7; TRBD2 matches 13 bases in the middle. Inclusive of the bounding cysteine and phenylalanine, the CDR3 is 19 residues long. Only the CDR3 part of the read is kept: 57 bases, read in frame from the first base. At the junction V is shortened by 2 bases and J by 2 bases; bases outside the gene matches: 12.